This TCR beta chain is from a study of T cell responses to AZD1222 COVID-19 vaccine. Study outcomes and limitations: The donors showed a predominance of white British ancestry and of females, with possible underestimation of clonal diversity.

The table came from immunoSEQ multiplex PCR; TCRdb's copy has only in-frame clones and leaves some out. This table holds 65,000 to 70,000 clones, approximately 82% found once. For this clone: Antigen unknown.

Specimen: peripheral blood, collected 28 days after the second AZD1222 dose. This clonotype originated in an adult who received the AZD1222 COVID-19 vaccine.

CDR3 nucleotide sequence: TGTGCCAGCAGCCTGGGACAGGGGGGAAGTTATGGCTACACCTTC. Its protein product is CASSLGQGGSYGYTF. The rearrangement links TRBV6-5 to TRBJ1-2; 11 positions match TRBD1. Trimming cost V 6 bases and J 5 bases; bases outside gene matches: 8. The CDR3 loop spans 15 amino acids. The V gene's germline CDR1 is MNHEY and CDR2 SVGAGI.